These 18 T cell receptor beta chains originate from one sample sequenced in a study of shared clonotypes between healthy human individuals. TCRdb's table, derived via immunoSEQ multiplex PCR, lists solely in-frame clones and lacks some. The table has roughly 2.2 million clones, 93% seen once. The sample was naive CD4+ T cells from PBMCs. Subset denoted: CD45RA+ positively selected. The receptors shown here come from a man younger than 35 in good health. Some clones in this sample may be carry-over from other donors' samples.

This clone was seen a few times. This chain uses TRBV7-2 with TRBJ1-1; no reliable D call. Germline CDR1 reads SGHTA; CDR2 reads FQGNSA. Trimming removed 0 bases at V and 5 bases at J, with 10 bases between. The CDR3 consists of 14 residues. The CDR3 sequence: CASSLAGSGTEAFF. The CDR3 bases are TGTGCCAGCAGCTTAGCAGGGAGTGGGACTGAAGCTTTCTTT.

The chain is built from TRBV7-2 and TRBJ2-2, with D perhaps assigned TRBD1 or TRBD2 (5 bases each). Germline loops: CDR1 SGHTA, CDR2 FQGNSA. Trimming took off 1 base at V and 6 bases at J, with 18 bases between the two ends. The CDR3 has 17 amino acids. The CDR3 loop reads CASSLVGPGTQPGELFF. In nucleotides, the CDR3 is TGTGCCAGCAGCTTAGTAGGACCGGGGACCCAACCCGGGGAGCTGTTTTTT.

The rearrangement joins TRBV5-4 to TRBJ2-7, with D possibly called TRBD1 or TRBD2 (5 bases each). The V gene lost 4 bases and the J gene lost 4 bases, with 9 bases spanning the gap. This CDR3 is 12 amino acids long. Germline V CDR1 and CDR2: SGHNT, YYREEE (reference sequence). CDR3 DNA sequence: TGTGCCAGCAGCCGGGACGGGTACGAGCAGTACTTC. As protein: CASSRDGYEQYF.

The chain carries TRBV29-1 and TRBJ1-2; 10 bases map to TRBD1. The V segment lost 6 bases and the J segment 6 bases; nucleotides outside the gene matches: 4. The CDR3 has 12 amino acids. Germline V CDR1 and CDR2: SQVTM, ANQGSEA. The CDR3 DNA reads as TGCAGCGTCGGAGGACAGGGGGATGGCTACACCTTC. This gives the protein CSVGGQGDGYTF.

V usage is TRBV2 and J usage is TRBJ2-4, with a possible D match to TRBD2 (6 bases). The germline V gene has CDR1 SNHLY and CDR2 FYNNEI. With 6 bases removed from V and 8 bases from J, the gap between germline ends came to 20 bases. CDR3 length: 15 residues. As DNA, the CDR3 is TGTGCCAGCAGCCAAGCTTACCAATCGGGGGACATTCAGTACTTC. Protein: CASSQAYQSGDIQYF.

In DNA form, the CDR3 reads TGTGCCAGCAGTGAATTTAGGGTAAGGACTGAAGCTTTCTTT. This gives the protein CASSEFRVRTEAFF. V gene TRBV6-1 combines with J gene TRBJ1-1; D gene ambiguous. The CDR3 runs to 14 residues. Germline CDR1 is MNHNS and CDR2 is SASEGT. Trimming took off 2 bases at V and 5 bases at J, with 12 bases between the two ends.

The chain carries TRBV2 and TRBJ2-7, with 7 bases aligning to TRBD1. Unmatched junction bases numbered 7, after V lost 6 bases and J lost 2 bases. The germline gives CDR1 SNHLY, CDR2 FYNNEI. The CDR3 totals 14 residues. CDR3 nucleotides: TGTGCCAGCAGAACCGGGACAGTAACCTACGAGCAGTACTTC. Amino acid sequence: CASRTGTVTYEQYF.

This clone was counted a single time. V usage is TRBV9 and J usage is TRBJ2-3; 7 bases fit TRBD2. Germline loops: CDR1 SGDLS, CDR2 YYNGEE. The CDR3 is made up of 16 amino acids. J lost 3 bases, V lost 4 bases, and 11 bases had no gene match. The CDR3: CASSSRLAKGTDTQYF. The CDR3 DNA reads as TGTGCCAGCAGCTCCAGACTAGCTAAGGGAACAGATACGCAGTATTTT.

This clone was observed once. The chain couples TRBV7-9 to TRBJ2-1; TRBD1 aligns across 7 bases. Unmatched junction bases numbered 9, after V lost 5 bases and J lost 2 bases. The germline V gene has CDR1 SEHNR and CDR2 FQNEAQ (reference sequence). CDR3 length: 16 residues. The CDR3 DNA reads TGTGCCAGCAGCATTAGACAGGGACGTACCTACAATGAGCAGTTCTTC. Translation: CASSIRQGRTYNEQFF.

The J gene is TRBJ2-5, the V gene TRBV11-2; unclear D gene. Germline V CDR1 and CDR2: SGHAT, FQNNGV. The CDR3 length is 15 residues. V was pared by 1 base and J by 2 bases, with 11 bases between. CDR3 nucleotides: TGTGCCAGCAGCTTAGGGGAAACAATTCAAGAGACCCAGTACTTC. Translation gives CASSLGETIQETQYF.

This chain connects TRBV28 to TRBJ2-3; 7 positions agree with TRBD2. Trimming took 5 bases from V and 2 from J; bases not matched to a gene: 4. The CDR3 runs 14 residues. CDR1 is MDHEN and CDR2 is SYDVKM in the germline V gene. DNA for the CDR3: TGTGCCAGCAGTAGTAGCGGGTTCACAGATACGCAGTATTTT. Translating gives CASSSSGFTDTQYF.

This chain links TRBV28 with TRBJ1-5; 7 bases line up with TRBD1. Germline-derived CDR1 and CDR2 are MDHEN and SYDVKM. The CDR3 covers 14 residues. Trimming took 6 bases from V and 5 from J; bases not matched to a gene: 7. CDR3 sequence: CASSPDRIYQPQHF. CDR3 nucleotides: TGTGCCAGCAGCCCGGACAGGATCTATCAGCCCCAGCATTTT.

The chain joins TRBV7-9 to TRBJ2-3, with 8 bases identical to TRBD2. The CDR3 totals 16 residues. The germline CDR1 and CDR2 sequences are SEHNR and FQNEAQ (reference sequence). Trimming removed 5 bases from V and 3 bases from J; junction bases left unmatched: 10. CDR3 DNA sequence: TGTGCCAGCAGCCTTATAAGGGCTAGCGGGACAGATACGCAGTATTTT. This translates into CASSLIRASGTDTQYF.

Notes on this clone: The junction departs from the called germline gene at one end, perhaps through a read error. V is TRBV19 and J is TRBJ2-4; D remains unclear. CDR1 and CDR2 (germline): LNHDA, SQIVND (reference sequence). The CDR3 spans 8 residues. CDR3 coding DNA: TGTGCCAGAAACATTCAGTACTTC. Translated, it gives CARNIQYF. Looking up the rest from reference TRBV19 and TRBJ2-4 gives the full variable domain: DGGITQSPKYLFRKEGQNVTLSCEQNLNHDAMYWYRQDPGQGLRLIYYSQIVNDFQKGDIAEGYSVSREKKESFPLTVTSAQKNPTAFYLCARNIQYFGAGTRLSVL.

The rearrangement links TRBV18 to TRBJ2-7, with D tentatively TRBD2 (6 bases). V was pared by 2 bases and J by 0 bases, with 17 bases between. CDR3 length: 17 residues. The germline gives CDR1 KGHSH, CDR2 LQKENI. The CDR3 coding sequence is TGTGCCAGCTCACCAACGCCCGGGACCGGGAGCTCCTACGAGCAGTACTTC. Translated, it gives CASSPTPGTGSSYEQYF.

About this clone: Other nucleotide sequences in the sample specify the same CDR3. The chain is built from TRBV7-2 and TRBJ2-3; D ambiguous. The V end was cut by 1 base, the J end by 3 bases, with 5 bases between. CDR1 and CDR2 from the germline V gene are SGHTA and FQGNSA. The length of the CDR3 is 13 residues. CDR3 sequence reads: CASSLDRTDTQYF. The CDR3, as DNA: TGTGCCAGCAGCTTAGACCGAACAGATACGCAGTATTTT.

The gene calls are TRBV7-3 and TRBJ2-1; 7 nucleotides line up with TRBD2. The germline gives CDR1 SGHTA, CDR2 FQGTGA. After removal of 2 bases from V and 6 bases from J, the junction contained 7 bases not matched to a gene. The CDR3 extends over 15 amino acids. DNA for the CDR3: TGTGCCAGCAGCTTATTTCCCGCTAGCGGCAATGAGCAGTTCTTC. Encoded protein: CASSLFPASGNEQFF.

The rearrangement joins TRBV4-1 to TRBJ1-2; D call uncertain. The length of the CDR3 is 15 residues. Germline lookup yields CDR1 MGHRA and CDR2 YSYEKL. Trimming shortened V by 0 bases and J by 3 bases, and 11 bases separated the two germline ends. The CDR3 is CASSQDLNSDYGYTF. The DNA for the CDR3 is TGCGCCAGCAGCCAAGATTTGAACAGCGACTATGGCTACACCTTC.